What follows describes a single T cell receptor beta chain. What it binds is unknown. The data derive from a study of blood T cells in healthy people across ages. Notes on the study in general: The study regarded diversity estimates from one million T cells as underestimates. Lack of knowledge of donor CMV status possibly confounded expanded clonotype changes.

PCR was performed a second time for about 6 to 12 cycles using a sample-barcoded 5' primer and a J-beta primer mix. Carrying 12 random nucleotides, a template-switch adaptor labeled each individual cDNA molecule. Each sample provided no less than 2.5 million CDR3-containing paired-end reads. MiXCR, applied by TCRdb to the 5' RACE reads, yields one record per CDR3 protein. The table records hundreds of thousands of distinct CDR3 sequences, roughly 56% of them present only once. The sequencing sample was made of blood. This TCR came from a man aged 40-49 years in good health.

The CDR3 spells CATVPGQGASYNEQYF. The DNA of the CDR3 is TGTGCCACCGTCCCGGGACAGGGGGCATCCTACAATGAGCAGTACTTC. V is TRBV12-3 or TRBV12-4 and J is TRBJ2-1, with 12 positions matching TRBD1. The DNA matches TRBJ2-7 better at its end, which makes the J call doubtful. The CDR3 length is 16 residues.